The sequence of this TCR beta chain was determined in a study of tumor and adjacent non-tumor tissue in lung cancer. Study-wide background: Each sample yielded roughly 4.2 million productive TCRbeta reads on average.

The CDR3 has 16 residues. With 3 bases clipped from V and 2 bases from J, the junction kept 5 bases outside the gene matches. Findings and limits, study-wide: Tumor tissue had significantly higher TCR diversity than normal lung.

TCRbeta libraries were built with three rounds of nested PCR, modified from ARM-PCR. TCRdb independently ran MiXCR on the multiplex PCR reads; one entry per CDR3 protein. In the table there are 60,000 or so distinct CDR3 sequences, roughly 57% of which are singletons. This clonotype was detected only a few times. Its antigen is still unknown. This sample's RNA came from whole unsorted tissue. Distant lung tissue was collected more than 3 cm away from the tumor edge. The clonotype was recovered from a man between 65 and 85 years old with non-small cell lung cancer. This chain connects TRBV12-3 or TRBV12-4 to TRBJ1-5, with 9 nucleotides matching TRBD1. The sample comprised distant non-tumor lung tissue. The CDR3 DNA reads as TGTGCCAGCAGTTTGGGACAGGGTTTGGGCAATCAGCCCCAGCATTTT. It translates to CASSLGQGLGNQPQHF.